The sample holds one count of the clone carrying this TCR beta chain. Its antigen is still unknown. The source of the sample is a study of cytomegalovirus exposure and HLA in healthy donors. Across the study: The approximately 130 validation repertoires were reported in a later analysis to have been generated on the same platform as the roughly 670 first-cohort repertoires.

CDR1 MNHEY and CDR2 SVGAGI come from the germline V gene. Trimming removed 2 bases from V and 7 bases from J; junction bases left unmatched: 10. The CDR3 covers 15 residues. The study's findings and limits: Most observed TCR sequences were rare, whereas some public TCRs were detected in many donors. The classifier reportedly diagnosed cytomegalovirus status with high specificity and sensitivity. Researchers catalogued 150 or so TCR beta chains as cytomegalovirus-associated.

Method: immunoSEQ multiplex PCR; TCRdb's copy keeps in-frame clones and lacks some. The sample includes around 190,000 clones, about 81% of them seen just once. The clonotype was recovered from a woman aged 30 to 39 in good health and CMV-seronegative. The chain recombines TRBV6-5 with TRBJ2-7, with TRBD1 identical over 8 bases. The sample taken for sequencing was PBMCs. The CDR3 loop reads CASSYQRQGTGEQYF. The CDR3 bases are TGTGCCAGCAGTTACCAGAGACAGGGGACAGGTGAGCAGTACTTC.